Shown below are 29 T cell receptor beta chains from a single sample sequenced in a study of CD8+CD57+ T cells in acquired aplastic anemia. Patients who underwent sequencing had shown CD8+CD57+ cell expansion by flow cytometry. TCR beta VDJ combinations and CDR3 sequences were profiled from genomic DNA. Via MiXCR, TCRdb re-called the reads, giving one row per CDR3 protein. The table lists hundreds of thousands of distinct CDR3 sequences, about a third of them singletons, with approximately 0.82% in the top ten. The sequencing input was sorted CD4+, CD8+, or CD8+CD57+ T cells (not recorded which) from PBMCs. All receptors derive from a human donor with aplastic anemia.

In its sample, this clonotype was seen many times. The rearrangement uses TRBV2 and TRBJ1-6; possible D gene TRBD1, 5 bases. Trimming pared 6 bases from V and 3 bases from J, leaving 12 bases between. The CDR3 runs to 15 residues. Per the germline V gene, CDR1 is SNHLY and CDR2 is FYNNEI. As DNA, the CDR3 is TGTGCCAGCAGCAATGAGGGGCTCTATAATTCACCCCTCCACTTT. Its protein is CASSNEGLYNSPLHF.

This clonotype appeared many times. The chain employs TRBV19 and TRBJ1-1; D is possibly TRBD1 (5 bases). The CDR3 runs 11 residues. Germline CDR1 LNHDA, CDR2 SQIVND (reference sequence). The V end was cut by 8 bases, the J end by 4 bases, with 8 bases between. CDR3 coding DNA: TGTGCCAGTCGACAGTTCACTGAAGCTTTCTTT. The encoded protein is CASRQFTEAFF.

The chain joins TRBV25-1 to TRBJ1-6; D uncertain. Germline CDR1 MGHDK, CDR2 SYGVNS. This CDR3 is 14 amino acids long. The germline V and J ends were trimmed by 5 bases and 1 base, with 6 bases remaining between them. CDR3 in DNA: TGTGCCAGCAGTCGACCGTCCTATAATTCACCCCTCCACTTT. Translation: CASSRPSYNSPLHF.

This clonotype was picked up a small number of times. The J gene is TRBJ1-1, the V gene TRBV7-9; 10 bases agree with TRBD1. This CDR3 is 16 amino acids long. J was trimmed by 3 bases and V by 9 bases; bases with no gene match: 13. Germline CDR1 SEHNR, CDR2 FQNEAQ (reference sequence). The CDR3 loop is CASRGAGQGDDTEAFF. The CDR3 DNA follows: TGTGCCAGTAGAGGCGCCGGACAGGGGGACGACACTGAAGCTTTCTTT.

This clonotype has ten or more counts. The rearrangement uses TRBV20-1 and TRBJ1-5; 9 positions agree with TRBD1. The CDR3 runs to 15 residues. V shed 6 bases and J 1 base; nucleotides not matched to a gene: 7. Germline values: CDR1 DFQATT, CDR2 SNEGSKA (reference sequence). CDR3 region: CSARKDRGSNQPQHF. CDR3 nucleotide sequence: TGCAGTGCCCGAAAGGACAGGGGAAGCAATCAGCCCCAGCATTTT.

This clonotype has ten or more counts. The CDR3 sequence: CSARGQANNQPQHF. In nucleotides, the CDR3 is TGCAGTGCCAGGGGGCAGGCCAACAATCAGCCCCAGCATTTT. This sequence joins TRBV20-1 and TRBJ1-5, with 8 nucleotides matching TRBD1. Germline trimming cut 6 bases from V and 3 bases from J; bases unmatched to any gene: 7. The CDR3 runs to 14 residues. CDR1 and CDR2 (germline): DFQATT, SNEGSKA (reference sequence).

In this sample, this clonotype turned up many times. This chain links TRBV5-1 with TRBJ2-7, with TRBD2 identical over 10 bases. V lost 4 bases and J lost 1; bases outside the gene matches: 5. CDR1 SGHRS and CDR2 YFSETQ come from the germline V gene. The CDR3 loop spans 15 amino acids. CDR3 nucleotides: TGCGCCAGCAGCCCTCGGACTAGCGGATCCTACGAGCAGTACTTC. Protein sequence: CASSPRTSGSYEQYF.

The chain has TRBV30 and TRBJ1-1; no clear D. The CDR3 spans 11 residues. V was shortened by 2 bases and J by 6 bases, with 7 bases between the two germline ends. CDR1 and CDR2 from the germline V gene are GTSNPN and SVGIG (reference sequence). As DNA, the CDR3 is TGTGCCTGGAGTCCCGCGGCTGAAGCTTTCTTT. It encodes CAWSPAAEAFF.

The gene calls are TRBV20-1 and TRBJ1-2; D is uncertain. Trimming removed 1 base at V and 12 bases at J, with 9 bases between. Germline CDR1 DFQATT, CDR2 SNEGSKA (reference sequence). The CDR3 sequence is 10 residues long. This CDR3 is CSARAAGNTF. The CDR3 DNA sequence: TGCAGTGCTAGAGCAGCTGGAAACACCTTC.

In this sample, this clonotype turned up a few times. The CDR3 sequence is CSVETGLAGDQETQYF. Here the CDR3 DNA reads TGCAGCGTTGAAACGGGACTAGCGGGAGACCAAGAGACCCAGTACTTC. The J gene is TRBJ2-5, the V gene TRBV29-1, with 14 positions matching TRBD2. With 2 bases clipped from V and 0 bases from J, the junction kept 2 bases outside the gene matches. In germline, CDR1 is SQVTM, CDR2 ANQGSEA. The CDR3 is 16 amino acids.

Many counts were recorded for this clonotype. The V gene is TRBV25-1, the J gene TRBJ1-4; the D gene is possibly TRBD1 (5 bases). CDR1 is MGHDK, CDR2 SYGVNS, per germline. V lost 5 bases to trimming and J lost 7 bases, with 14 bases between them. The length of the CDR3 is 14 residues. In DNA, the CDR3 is TGTGCCAGCAGTACCGCCAGGGCGACTGAAAAACTGTTTTTT. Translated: CASSTARATEKLFF.

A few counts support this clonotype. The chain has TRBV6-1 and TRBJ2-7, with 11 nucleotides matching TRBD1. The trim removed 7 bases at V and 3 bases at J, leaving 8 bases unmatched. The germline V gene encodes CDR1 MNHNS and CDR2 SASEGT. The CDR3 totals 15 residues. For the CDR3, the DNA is TGTGCCAGCAAACCGGGACAGGGGGACTACTACGAGCAGTACTTC. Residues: CASKPGQGDYYEQYF.

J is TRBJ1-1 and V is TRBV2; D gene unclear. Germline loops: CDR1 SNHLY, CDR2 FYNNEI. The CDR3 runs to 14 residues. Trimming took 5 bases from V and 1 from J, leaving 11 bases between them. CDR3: CASSYASPNTEAFF. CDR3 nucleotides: TGTGCCAGCAGTTACGCCTCCCCGAACACTGAAGCTTTCTTT.

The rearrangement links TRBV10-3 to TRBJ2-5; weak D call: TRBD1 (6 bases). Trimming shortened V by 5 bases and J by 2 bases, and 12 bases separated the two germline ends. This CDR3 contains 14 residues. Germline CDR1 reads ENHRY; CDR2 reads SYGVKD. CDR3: CAISLKDRQETQYF. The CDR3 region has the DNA TGTGCCATCAGTCTTAAGGACAGACAAGAGACCCAGTACTTC.

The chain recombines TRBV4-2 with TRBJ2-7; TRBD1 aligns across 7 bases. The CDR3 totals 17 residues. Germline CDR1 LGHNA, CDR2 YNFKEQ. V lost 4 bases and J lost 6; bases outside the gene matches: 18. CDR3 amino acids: CASSPLVYGRGYCEQYF. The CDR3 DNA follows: TGTGCCAGCAGCCCATTAGTTTATGGCAGGGGGTATTGCGAGCAGTACTTC.

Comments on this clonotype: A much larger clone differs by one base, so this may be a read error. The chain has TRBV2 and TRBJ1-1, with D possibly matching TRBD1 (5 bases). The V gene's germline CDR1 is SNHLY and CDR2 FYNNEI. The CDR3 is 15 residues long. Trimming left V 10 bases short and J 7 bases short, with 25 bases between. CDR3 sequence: CANQKDGDGRSEAFF. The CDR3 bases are TGTGCCAACCAGAAAGACGGGGACGGCCGTAGTGAAGCTTTCTTT.

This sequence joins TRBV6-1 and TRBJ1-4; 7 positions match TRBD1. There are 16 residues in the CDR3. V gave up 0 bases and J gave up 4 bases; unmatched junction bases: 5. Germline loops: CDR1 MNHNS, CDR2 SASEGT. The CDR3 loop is CASSEARGQSNEKLFF. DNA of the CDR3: TGTGCCAGCAGTGAAGCAAGGGGACAGAGTAATGAAAAACTGTTTTTT.

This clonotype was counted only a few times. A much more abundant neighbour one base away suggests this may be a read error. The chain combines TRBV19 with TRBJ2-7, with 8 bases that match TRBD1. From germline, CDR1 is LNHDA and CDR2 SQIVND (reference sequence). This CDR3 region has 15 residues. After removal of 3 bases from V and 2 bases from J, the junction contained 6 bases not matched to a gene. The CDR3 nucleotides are TGTGCCAGTAGTATCGCGGACAGGGTACCCTACGAGCAGTACTTC. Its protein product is CASSIADRVPYEQYF.

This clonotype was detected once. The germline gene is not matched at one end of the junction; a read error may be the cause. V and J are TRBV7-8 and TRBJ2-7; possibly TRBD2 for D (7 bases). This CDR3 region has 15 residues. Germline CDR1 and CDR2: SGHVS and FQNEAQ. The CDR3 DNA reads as TGTGCCACCAGCAGGGCCCAGGGGAGGGACTACGGGCAGTACTTC. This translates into CATSRAQGRDYGQYF.

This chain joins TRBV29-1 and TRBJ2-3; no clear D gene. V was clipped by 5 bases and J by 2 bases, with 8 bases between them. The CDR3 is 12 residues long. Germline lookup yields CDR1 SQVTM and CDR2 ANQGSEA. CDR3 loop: CSVNPHTDTQYF. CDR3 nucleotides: TGCAGCGTTAATCCACACACAGATACGCAGTATTTT.

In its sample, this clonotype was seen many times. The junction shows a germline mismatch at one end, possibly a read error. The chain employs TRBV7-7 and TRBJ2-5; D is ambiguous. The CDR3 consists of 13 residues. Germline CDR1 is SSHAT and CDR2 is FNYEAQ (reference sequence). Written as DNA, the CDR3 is TGTGCTAGCAGCCACATTCCCCCGGAGACCCAGTACTTC. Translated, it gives CASSHIPPETQYF.

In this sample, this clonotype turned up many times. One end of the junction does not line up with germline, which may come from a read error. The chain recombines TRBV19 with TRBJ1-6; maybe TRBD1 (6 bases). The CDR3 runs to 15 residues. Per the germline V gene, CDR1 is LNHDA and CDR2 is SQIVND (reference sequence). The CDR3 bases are TGTGCCGGTAGGCCGATCGGACAGACGAATTCACCCCTCCACTTT. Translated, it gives CAGRPIGQTNSPLHF.

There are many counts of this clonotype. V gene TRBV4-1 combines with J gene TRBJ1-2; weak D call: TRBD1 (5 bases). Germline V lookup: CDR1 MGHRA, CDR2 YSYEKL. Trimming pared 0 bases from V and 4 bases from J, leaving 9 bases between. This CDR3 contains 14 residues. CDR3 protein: CASSQDREVYGYTF. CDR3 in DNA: TGCGCCAGCAGCCAAGACAGGGAGGTCTATGGCTACACCTTC.

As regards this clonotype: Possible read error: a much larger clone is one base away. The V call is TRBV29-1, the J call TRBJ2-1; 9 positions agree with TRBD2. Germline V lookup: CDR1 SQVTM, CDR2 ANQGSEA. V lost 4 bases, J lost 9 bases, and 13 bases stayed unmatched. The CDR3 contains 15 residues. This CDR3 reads CSVGGGSGSGVEQFF. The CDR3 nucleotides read TGCAGCGTTGGAGGCGGTAGCGGGAGCGGTGTTGAGCAGTTCTTC.

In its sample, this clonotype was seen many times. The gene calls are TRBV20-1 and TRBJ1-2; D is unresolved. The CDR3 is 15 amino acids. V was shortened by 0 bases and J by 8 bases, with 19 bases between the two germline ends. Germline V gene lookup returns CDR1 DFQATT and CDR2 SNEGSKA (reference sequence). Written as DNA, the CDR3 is TGCAGTGCTAGAGATAGTAGTGGTACGACCGAGGGCTACACCTTC. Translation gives CSARDSSGTTEGYTF.

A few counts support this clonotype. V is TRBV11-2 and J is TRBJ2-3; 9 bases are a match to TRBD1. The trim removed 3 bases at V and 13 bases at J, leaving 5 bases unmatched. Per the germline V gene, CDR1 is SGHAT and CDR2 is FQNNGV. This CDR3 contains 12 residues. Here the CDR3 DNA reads TGTGCCAGCAGCTTTACGGGACAGGGAAAGTATTTT. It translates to CASSFTGQGKYF. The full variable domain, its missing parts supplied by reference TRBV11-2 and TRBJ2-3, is EAGVAQSPRYKIIEKRQSVAFWCNPISGHATLYWYQQILGQGPKLLIQFQNNGVVDDSQLPKDRFSAERLKGVDSTLKIQPAKLEDSAVYLCASSFTGQGKYFGPGTRLTVL.

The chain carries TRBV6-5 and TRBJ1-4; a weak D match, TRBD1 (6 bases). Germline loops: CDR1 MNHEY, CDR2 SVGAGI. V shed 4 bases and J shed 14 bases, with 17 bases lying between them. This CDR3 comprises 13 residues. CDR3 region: CASSSSGAAVLFF. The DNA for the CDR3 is TGTGCCAGCAGTTCGTCAGGGGCGGCCGTTCTGTTTTTT.

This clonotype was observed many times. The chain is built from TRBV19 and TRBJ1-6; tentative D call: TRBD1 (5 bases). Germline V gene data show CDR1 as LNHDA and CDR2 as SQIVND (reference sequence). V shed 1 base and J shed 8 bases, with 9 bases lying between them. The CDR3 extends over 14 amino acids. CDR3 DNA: TGTGCCAGTAGTATAGGTGGAGGGGATTCACCCCTCCACTTT. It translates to CASSIGGGDSPLHF.

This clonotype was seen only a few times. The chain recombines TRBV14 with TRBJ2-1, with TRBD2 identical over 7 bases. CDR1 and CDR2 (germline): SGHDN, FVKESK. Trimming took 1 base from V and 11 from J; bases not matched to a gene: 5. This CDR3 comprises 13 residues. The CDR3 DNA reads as TGTGCCAGCAGCCAAGTGACTAGCACAAAGCAGTTCTTC. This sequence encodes CASSQVTSTKQFF.